The entry below describes one T cell receptor (beta chain). The data were obtained in a study of T-cell memory formation after mild COVID-19. CDR3 size: 15 residues. CDR1 and CDR2 (germline): MNHEY, SVGEGT. Trimming took off 0 bases at V and 7 bases at J, with 13 bases between the two ends. Via MiXCR, TCRdb re-called the 5' RACE reads, giving one row per CDR3 protein. The table lists 40,000 to 60,000 distinct CDR3 sequences, around 10% of them singletons. The rearrangement uses TRBV6-2 or TRBV6-3 and TRBJ2-1, with no clear D. The material sequenced was PBMCs or a T cell subset sorted from them (not recorded which). The receptor comes from a man aged 18-30 years who had mild COVID-19 (a few samples of this study predate the infection). Cell type and time point are not known. The CDR3, as DNA: TGTGCCAGCAGTTACTCGACCCCCCCTCGGAATGAGCAGTTCTTC. Its protein is CASSYSTPPRNEQFF.